The 15 T cell receptor beta chains below were found in one sample sequenced in a study of shared clonotypes between healthy human individuals. In the naive CD8 group, cells lacked CD45RO and were positively selected for CCR7, so terminally differentiated effector memory CD45RA+ cells were left out. The data were produced by immunoSEQ multiplex PCR, yet TCRdb's version contains in-frame clones alone and is incomplete. Among some 2.1 million clones listed, roughly 95% were seen once. The material sequenced was naive CD8+ T cells from PBMCs. These receptor sequences come from a man aged 18 to 30 in good health. Some clones in this sample may be carry-over from other donors' samples.

V is TRBV21-1 and J is TRBJ2-2; the D call in the table, TRBD1, was not verified against the DNA. TRBV21-1 is an annotated pseudogene. The CDR3 is 17 residues long. For the CDR3, the DNA is TGTGCCAGCAGCCCCGGGGGGACAGGGGGTTACACCGGGGAGCTGTTTTTT. This translates into CASSPGGTGGYTGELFF.

As to this clone: The sample holds other DNA sequences that translate to the same CDR3. CDR3 amino acids: CSVEGDRYNEQFF. The DNA for the CDR3 is TGCAGCGTTGAAGGGGACAGGTACAATGAGCAGTTCTTC. The V gene is TRBV29-1, the J gene TRBJ2-1, with TRBD1 identical over 8 bases. This CDR3 region has 13 residues. V lost 1 base to trimming and J lost 4 bases; unmatched junction nucleotides: 0. Germline V gives CDR1 SQVTM, CDR2 ANQGSEA.

The chain uses TRBV30 and TRBJ1-2; tentative D call: TRBD1 (6 bases). This CDR3 is built from 14 residues. Per the germline V gene, CDR1 is GTSNPN and CDR2 is SVGIG (reference sequence). V dropped 2 bases and J dropped 8 bases, with 18 bases sitting between them. The CDR3 DNA sequence: TGTGCCTGGAGTTTCAGGGGTGCCTCGAGGGGCTACACCTTC. Translated: CAWSFRGASRGYTF.

The CDR3: CASSYSLAGRYEQYF. CDR3 sequence (DNA): TGTGCCAGCAGTTACTCACTAGCGGGGAGGTACGAGCAGTACTTC. The rearrangement uses TRBV6-5 and TRBJ2-7, with TRBD2 matching over 10 bases. Germline CDR1 and CDR2: MNHEY and SVGAGI. This CDR3 comprises 15 residues. Germline trimming cut 0 bases from V and 4 bases from J; bases unmatched to any gene: 3.

The chain uses TRBV21-1 and TRBJ2-6; whether TRBD1, the table's D call, matches the DNA was not checked. TRBV21-1 is noted as a pseudogene. This CDR3 contains 18 residues. The CDR3 bases are TGTGCCAGCAGCCCCCGAGGACAGTGCCGCTCTGGGGCCAACGTCCTGACTTTC. Its translation: CASSPRGQCRSGANVLTF.

The chain couples TRBV11-1 to TRBJ2-3, with 7 bases that match TRBD1. Looked up from germline, CDR1 is SGHAT and CDR2 is FQDESV (reference sequence). This CDR3 has 16 amino acids. V lost 4 bases and J lost 3; bases outside the gene matches: 10. CDR3 bases: TGTGCCAGCAGCTCGAAGACAGGGCCCCCTACAGATACGCAGTATTTT. Protein: CASSSKTGPPTDTQYF. The full variable domain, with the rest looked up from reference TRBV11-1 and TRBJ2-3, is EAEVAQSPRYKITEKSQAVAFWCDPISGHATLYWYRQILGQGPELLVQFQDESVVDDSQLPKDRFSAERLKGVDSTLKIQPAELGDSAMYLCASSSKTGPPTDTQYFGPGTRLTVL.

This chain uses TRBV7-8 with TRBJ2-1, with 7 bases matching TRBD2. The CDR3 has 19 residues. Unmatched junction bases numbered 21, after V lost 5 bases and J lost 5 bases. The germline V gene has CDR1 SGHVS and CDR2 FQNEAQ. The CDR3 bases are TGTGCCAGCAGCAGTCGCACGGCGGCTGGGGGGGTGAAAAACAATGAGCAGTTCTTC. Translation gives CASSSRTAAGGVKNNEQFF.

The gene calls are TRBV19 and TRBJ2-1; TRBD2 agrees at 11 bases. The CDR3 is 17 residues long. V lost 3 bases and J lost 5; bases outside the gene matches: 9. Germline V gene lookup returns CDR1 LNHDA and CDR2 SQIVND (reference sequence). The CDR3 DNA follows: TGTGCCAGTAGTATTAGCGGGAGGGCCTTATTGAACAATGAGCAGTTCTTC. Protein product: CASSISGRALLNNEQFF.

The chain employs TRBV5-1 and TRBJ2-5; D ambiguous. This CDR3 spans 17 amino acids. V shed 0 bases and J shed 1 base, with 16 bases lying between them. CDR1 SGHRS and CDR2 YFSETQ come from the germline V gene. In DNA form, the CDR3 reads TGCGCCAGCAGCTTGGGCCTCCGAATAGACCGCCAAGAGACCCAGTACTTC. Translation: CASSLGLRIDRQETQYF.

The chain uses TRBV7-8 and TRBJ2-5; TRBD1 is a possible D gene (5 bases). Trimming shortened V by 5 bases and J by 7 bases, and 23 bases separated the two germline ends. This CDR3 is 16 amino acids long. In germline, CDR1 is SGHVS, CDR2 FQNEAQ. DNA of the CDR3: TGTGCCAGCAGCCCAGCAGGGTATCCCCCAGTAATGACCCAGTACTTC. It encodes CASSPAGYPPVMTQYF.

In DNA form, the CDR3 reads TGTGCCAGCAGTTATAGGACAGGAAATGAAAAACTGTTTTTT. Its translation: CASSYRTGNEKLFF. The chain links TRBV6-5 to TRBJ1-4, with TRBD1 identical over 7 bases. The germline gives CDR1 MNHEY, CDR2 SVGAGI. This CDR3 has 14 amino acids. J gave up 5 bases and V 3 bases, and 3 bases lay outside the gene matches.

The CDR3 region is CASSPSGTLSEQPQHF. CDR3 nucleotide sequence: TGTGCCAGCAGCCCGTCGGGAACCTTATCCGAACAGCCCCAGCATTTT. The chain carries TRBV27 and TRBJ1-5; unclear D gene. Trimming left V 6 bases short and J 7 bases short, with 22 bases between. Germline V gene lookup returns CDR1 MNHEY and CDR2 SMNVEV (reference sequence). The CDR3 extends over 16 amino acids.

This chain links TRBV7-3 with TRBJ2-5; D unresolved. V lost 5 bases, J lost 4 bases, and 23 bases lay in between. Per the germline V gene, CDR1 is SGHTA and CDR2 is FQGTGA. The CDR3 has 17 amino acids. The CDR3 nucleotides are TGTGCCAGCAGCCCTGGGCCCCCAGAGTCCTCCCCAGAGACCCAGTACTTC. Translated, it gives CASSPGPPESSPETQYF.

This clone appeared once. The J gene is TRBJ2-7, the V gene TRBV11-2, with a possible D match to TRBD2 (5 bases). The CDR3 runs 13 residues. V was trimmed by 2 bases and J by 4 bases, leaving 9 bases between them. CDR1 and CDR2 (germline): SGHAT, FQNNGV. This CDR3 is CASSLFGEYEQYF. The CDR3 bases are TGTGCCAGCAGCTTATTTGGGGAGTACGAGCAGTACTTC.

The gene calls are TRBV9 and TRBJ2-7, with a tentative D call TRBD2 (6 bases). The V and J ends lost 4 bases and 7 bases respectively, with 21 bases between them. This CDR3 region has 15 residues. The germline V gene has CDR1 SGDLS and CDR2 YYNGEE. In DNA, the CDR3 is TGTGCCAGCAGCCCCAGACTAGGGGTGGGGGGAGAGCAGTACTTC. It yields the protein CASSPRLGVGGEQYF.